What follows are 25 T cell receptor beta chains derived from one specimen sequenced in a study of human T cells and chemical hapten exposure. MiXCR was run by TCRdb on the RACE reads, yielding one entry per CDR3 protein. The sample contains under 65,000 distinct CDR3 sequences, around 9% of which appear only once. The time point here: patch test 1, 2 weeks after DPC sensitization. Regarding treatment: therapeutic diphenylcyclopropenone sensitization with weekly scalp DPC. The specimen was whole blood, collected in connection with sensitization to the hapten diphenylcyclopropenone (DPC). These receptors were obtained from a woman aged 45-65 years with alopecia areata. Some clones in this sample may be carry-over from other donors' samples.

This clonotype was recorded many times. This chain uses TRBV3-1 with TRBJ2-5; 8 positions match TRBD2. The CDR3 runs 14 residues. The J segment lost 9 bases and the V segment lost 1 base, leaving 7 bases of the junction unmatched. Per germline, CDR1 LGHDT and CDR2 YNNKEL (reference sequence). In nucleotides, the CDR3 is TGTGCCAGCAGCCAAGCGGGAGGGGCACTAGCCCAGTACTTC. Translated: CASSQAGGALAQYF.

This clonotype showed up many times. The gene calls are TRBV29-1 and TRBJ1-2, with unresolved D. Trimming took off 1 base at V and 5 bases at J, with 5 bases between the two ends. Germline CDR1 reads SQVTM; CDR2 reads ANQGSEA. The CDR3 runs 11 residues. The CDR3 bases are TGCAGCGTTGAAGGGGATTATGGCTACACCTTC. It codes for CSVEGDYGYTF. The whole variable domain, remainder taken from reference TRBV29-1 and TRBJ1-2, is SAVISQKPSRDICQRGTSLTIQCQVDSQVTMMFWYRQQPGQSLTLIATANQGSEATYESGFVIDKFPISRPNLTFSTLTVSNMSPEDSSIYLCSVEGDYGYTFGSGTRLTVV.

This clonotype has a count of ten or more. The V gene is TRBV29-1, the J gene TRBJ1-2; no firm D call. V was cut by 2 bases and J by 8 bases, with 9 bases left in between. CDR1 is SQVTM and CDR2 is ANQGSEA in the germline V gene. There are 11 residues in the CDR3. This chain's CDR3 is CSVEYGGGYTF. The CDR3 DNA follows: TGCAGCGTTGAATACGGAGGAGGCTACACCTTC.

This clonotype was counted ten times or more. The V and J genes are TRBV3-1 and TRBJ2-5; D gene ambiguous. The germline gives CDR1 LGHDT, CDR2 YNNKEL (reference sequence). CDR3 length: 14 residues. Trimming stripped 3 bases from V and 4 bases from J, with 12 bases between. For the CDR3, the DNA is TGTGCCAGCAGCCAGAGGACGGTCGTAGAGACCCAGTACTTC. This codes for CASSQRTVVETQYF.

This clonotype was observed many times. The chain combines TRBV7-9 with TRBJ1-3; D remains ambiguous. Trimming left V 4 bases short and J 0 bases short, with 13 bases between. This CDR3 spans 16 amino acids. Germline lookup yields CDR1 SEHNR and CDR2 FQNEAQ (reference sequence). The CDR3 reads CASSSTGRSSGNTIYF. DNA of the CDR3: TGTGCCAGCAGCTCCACCGGACGGAGCTCTGGAAACACCATATATTTT. Variable domain in full (rest from reference TRBV7-9 and TRBJ1-3): DTGVSQNPRHKITKRGQNVTFRCDPISEHNRLYWYRQTLGQGPEFLTYFQNEAQLEKSRLLSDRFSAERPKGSFSTLEIQRTEQGDSAMYLCASSSTGRSSGNTIYFGEGSWLTVV.

The V gene is TRBV6-4, the J gene TRBJ2-3, with D perhaps TRBD1 (6 bases). The germline V gene encodes CDR1 MRHNA and CDR2 SNTAGT. This CDR3 region has 11 residues. The V end lost 6 bases, the J end lost 6 bases, and 7 bases lay between the germline ends. The CDR3 DNA reads TGTGCCAGCAGGCAGGGGGATACGCAGTATTTT. This encodes CASRQGDTQYF.

A few counts support this clonotype. CDR3 protein: CASSWAGTGVGTEAFF. CDR3 in DNA: TGTGCCAGCAGCTGGGCCGGGACAGGGGTGGGCACTGAAGCTTTCTTT. The chain has TRBV5-5 and TRBJ1-1; 10 positions agree with TRBD1. The CDR3 runs 16 residues. The germline CDR1 and CDR2 sequences are SGHKS and YYEKEE (reference sequence). J gave up 4 bases and V 3 bases, and 9 bases lay outside the gene matches.

This clonotype was detected a few times. This chain links TRBV11-2 with TRBJ2-5; D not certain. This CDR3 spans 12 amino acids. The germline V and J ends were trimmed by 5 bases and 4 bases, with 8 bases remaining between them. Germline-derived CDR1 and CDR2 are SGHAT and FQNNGV. CDR3: CASSPVPETQYF. The DNA of the CDR3 is TGTGCCAGCAGCCCCGTTCCAGAGACCCAGTACTTC.

The V call is TRBV28, the J call TRBJ2-3; TRBD1 agrees at 8 bases. Germline V lookup: CDR1 MDHEN, CDR2 SYDVKM. The J segment lost 8 bases and the V segment lost 7 bases, leaving 2 bases of the junction unmatched. The CDR3 runs to 11 residues. CDR3 protein: CASTQGATQYF. The DNA for the CDR3 is TGTGCCAGCACCCAGGGGGCTACGCAGTATTTT.

This clonotype was recorded at least ten times. The chain recombines TRBV5-5 with TRBJ1-1; perhaps TRBD1 as D (6 bases). The CDR3 is 14 residues long. Germline V gene lookup returns CDR1 SGHKS and CDR2 YYEKEE (reference sequence). The V and J ends lost 0 bases and 4 bases respectively, with 10 bases between them. The CDR3 reads CASSLVTGPTEAFF. In DNA, the CDR3 is TGTGCCAGCAGCTTGGTAACAGGGCCCACTGAAGCTTTCTTT.

This clonotype was observed at least ten times. The rearrangement uses TRBV7-6 and TRBJ2-7; tentatively, D is TRBD1 (7 bases). The V end lost 3 bases, the J end lost 6 bases, and 21 bases lay between the germline ends. Germline values: CDR1 SGHVS, CDR2 FNYEAQ. The CDR3 runs 16 residues. The CDR3 spells CASSFLDPSQGGEQYF. CDR3 nucleotides: TGTGCCAGCAGCTTCCTTGATCCGAGCCAGGGGGGCGAGCAGTACTTC.

This clonotype was counted ten times or more. The chain recombines TRBV7-2 with TRBJ2-1, with a weak D call TRBD2 (6 bases). Germline-derived CDR1 and CDR2 are SGHTA and FQGNSA. V lost 3 bases and J 1 base, leaving 10 bases between the germline ends. This CDR3 has 15 amino acids. The CDR3 coding sequence is TGTGCCAGCAGCTTCCGTCGGGAGTCCTACAATGAGCAGTTCTTC. Protein sequence: CASSFRRESYNEQFF.

This clonotype came up a few times. The genes are TRBV4-3 and TRBJ2-1; the match to TRBD2 covers 7 bases. The J segment lost 8 bases and the V segment lost 1 base, leaving 8 bases of the junction unmatched. The CDR3 is 15 residues long. CDR1 and CDR2 from the germline V gene are LGHNA and YSLEER. The CDR3 is CASSQAGRARDEQFF. As DNA, the CDR3 is TGCGCCAGCAGCCAAGCGGGGAGGGCCCGAGATGAGCAGTTCTTC.

This sequence joins TRBV20-1 and TRBJ2-7; D assignment may be TRBD1 or TRBD2 (6 bases each). The CDR3 extends over 12 amino acids. V lost 4 bases to trimming and J lost 4 bases, with 11 bases between them. Germline CDR1 and CDR2: DFQATT and SNEGSKA (reference sequence). CDR3 DNA: TGCAGTGCTACCCTAGGGGGGTACGAGCAGTACTTC. Translating gives CSATLGGYEQYF.

Many counts were recorded for this clonotype. The chain carries TRBV18 and TRBJ1-2; D unclear. The length of the CDR3 is 13 residues. Between the trimmed V and J ends, which lost 2 bases and 2 bases, there was a span of 6 bases. The germline CDR1 and CDR2 sequences are KGHSH and LQKENI. CDR3 DNA: TGTGCCAGCTCACCAGCGGGGAACTATGGCTACACCTTC. It encodes CASSPAGNYGYTF.

This clonotype was detected many times. The chain carries TRBV29-1 and TRBJ1-4; 7 bases agree with TRBD1. The CDR3 consists of 15 residues. With 6 bases clipped from V and 5 bases from J, the junction kept 12 bases outside the gene matches. Per the germline V gene, CDR1 is SQVTM and CDR2 is ANQGSEA. Here the CDR3 reads CSVRRGTAGNEKLFF. The CDR3 nucleotides read TGCAGCGTGCGGAGGGGGACAGCCGGGAATGAAAAACTGTTTTTT.

This clonotype has ten or more counts. The gene calls are TRBV12-3 or TRBV12-4 and TRBJ1-2; no definite D call. CDR3 length: 15 residues. V was pared by 5 bases and J by 5 bases, with 18 bases between. The CDR3 loop reads CASSQPPDLAYGYTF. The CDR3 nucleotides read TGTGCCAGCAGTCAACCCCCGGACCTAGCATATGGCTACACCTTC.

This clonotype was observed a few times. This chain uses TRBV7-2 with TRBJ2-5, with unresolved D. Trimming took off 6 bases at V and 3 bases at J, with 14 bases between the two ends. The CDR3 has 14 residues. Germline values: CDR1 SGHTA, CDR2 FQGNSA. The CDR3 sequence: CASRSGGIEETQYF. The DNA of the CDR3 is TGTGCCAGCAGGTCAGGTGGAATTGAAGAGACCCAGTACTTC.

There are a few counts of this clonotype. The V and J genes are TRBV28 and TRBJ2-1, with D hard to call. V was pared by 7 bases and J by 3 bases, with 7 bases between. CDR1 is MDHEN, CDR2 SYDVKM, per germline. This CDR3 comprises 12 residues. Here the CDR3 DNA reads TGTGCCAGCACGGCGGTCTACAATGAGCAGTTCTTC. It translates to CASTAVYNEQFF.

Many counts were recorded for this clonotype. This chain links TRBV15 with TRBJ2-7, with a possible D match to TRBD1 (6 bases). The CDR3 runs to 14 residues. Trimming took 1 base from V and 2 from J, leaving 9 bases between them. The germline gives CDR1 LNHNV, CDR2 YYDKDF (reference sequence). The CDR3 sequence: CATSRGDKTYEQYF. The DNA of the CDR3 is TGTGCCACCAGCAGAGGGGACAAGACCTACGAGCAGTACTTC.

Many counts were recorded for this clonotype. This chain links TRBV20-1 with TRBJ2-5; D unresolved. The germline V gene has CDR1 DFQATT and CDR2 SNEGSKA (reference sequence). The CDR3 loop spans 13 amino acids. V lost 2 bases to trimming and J lost 3 bases, with 10 bases between them. CDR3 amino acids: CSARNQEKETQYF. Written as DNA, the CDR3 is TGCAGTGCTAGAAATCAAGAAAAAGAGACCCAGTACTTC.

This clonotype has a count of ten or more. The chain recombines TRBV29-1 with TRBJ2-3; 8 nucleotides agree with TRBD1. Germline trimming cut 6 bases from V and 1 base from J; bases unmatched to any gene: 9. This CDR3 is built from 15 residues. Germline V lookup: CDR1 SQVTM, CDR2 ANQGSEA. For the CDR3, the DNA is TGCAGCGTGGGTAGGACAGGGACGGGCACAGATACGCAGTATTTT. Protein: CSVGRTGTGTDTQYF.

This clonotype has at least ten counts. The rearrangement links TRBV5-6 to TRBJ2-7; 9 nucleotides align to TRBD2. Germline trimming cut 4 bases from V and 2 bases from J; bases unmatched to any gene: 7. This CDR3 has 15 residues. CDR1 SGHDT and CDR2 YYEEEE come from the germline V gene. The CDR3 spells CASSVSPSGAYEQYF. The CDR3 coding sequence is TGTGCCAGCAGCGTGAGCCCTAGCGGGGCCTACGAGCAGTACTTC.

V usage is TRBV19 and J usage is TRBJ2-2; 10 bases are a match to TRBD1. J lost 5 bases, V lost 5 bases, and 5 bases had no gene match. The CDR3 sequence is 15 residues long. Per the germline V gene, CDR1 is LNHDA and CDR2 is SQIVND (reference sequence). The CDR3 DNA sequence: TGTGCCAGTAGTGCACGACAGGGGGCAACCGGGGAGCTGTTTTTT. Translation: CASSARQGATGELFF.

This clonotype has ten or more counts. The rearrangement joins TRBV28 to TRBJ1-5; 9 bases line up with TRBD1. Germline V gene data show CDR1 as MDHEN and CDR2 as SYDVKM. Unmatched junction bases numbered 5, after V lost 8 bases and J lost 15 bases. CDR3 length: 10 residues. CDR3 sequence: CASGQGIRHF. DNA of the CDR3: TGTGCCAGCGGACAGGGGATCCGGCATTTT.